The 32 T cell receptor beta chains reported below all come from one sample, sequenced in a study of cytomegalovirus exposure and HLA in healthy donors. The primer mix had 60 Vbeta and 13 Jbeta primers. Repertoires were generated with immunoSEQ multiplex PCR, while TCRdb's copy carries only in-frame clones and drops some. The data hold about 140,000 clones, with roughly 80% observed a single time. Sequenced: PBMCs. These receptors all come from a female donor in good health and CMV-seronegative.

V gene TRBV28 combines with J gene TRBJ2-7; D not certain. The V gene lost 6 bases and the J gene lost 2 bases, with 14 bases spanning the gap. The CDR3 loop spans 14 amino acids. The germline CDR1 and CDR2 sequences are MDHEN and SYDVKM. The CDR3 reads CASSPRGNTYEQYF. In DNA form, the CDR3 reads TGTGCCAGCAGCCCACGCGGTAACACCTACGAGCAGTACTTC.

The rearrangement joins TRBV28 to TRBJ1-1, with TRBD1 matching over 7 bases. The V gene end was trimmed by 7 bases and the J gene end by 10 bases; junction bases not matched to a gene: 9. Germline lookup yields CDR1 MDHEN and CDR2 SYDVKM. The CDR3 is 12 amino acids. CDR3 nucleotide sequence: TGTGCCAGCACCGGCAGGGGGAGGCTAGCTTTCTTT. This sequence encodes CASTGRGRLAFF. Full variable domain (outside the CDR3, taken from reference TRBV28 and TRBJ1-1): DVKVTQSSRYLVKRTGEKVFLECVQDMDHENMFWYRQDPGLGLRLIYFSYDVKMKEKGDIPEGYSVSREKKERFSLILESASTNQTSMYLCASTGRGRLAFFGQGTRLTVV.

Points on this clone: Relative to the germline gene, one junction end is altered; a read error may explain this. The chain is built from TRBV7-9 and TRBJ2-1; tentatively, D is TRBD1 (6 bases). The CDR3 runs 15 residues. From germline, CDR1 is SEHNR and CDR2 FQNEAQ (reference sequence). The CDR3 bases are TGTTCCAGCAGCTTAGTAATAGCAGGGGACAATGAGCAGTTCTTC. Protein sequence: CSSSLVIAGDNEQFF.

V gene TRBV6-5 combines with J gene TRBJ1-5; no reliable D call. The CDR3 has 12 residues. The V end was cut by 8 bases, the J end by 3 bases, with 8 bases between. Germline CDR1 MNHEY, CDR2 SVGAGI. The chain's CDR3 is CASGQDNQPQHF. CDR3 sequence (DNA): TGTGCCAGCGGCCAAGACAATCAGCCCCAGCATTTT.

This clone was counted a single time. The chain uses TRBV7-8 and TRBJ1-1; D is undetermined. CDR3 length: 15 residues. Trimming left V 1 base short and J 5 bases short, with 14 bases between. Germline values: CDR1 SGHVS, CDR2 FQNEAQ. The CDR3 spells CASSLVTAVRTEAFF. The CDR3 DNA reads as TGTGCCAGCAGCTTAGTTACCGCGGTTCGGACTGAAGCTTTCTTT.

In DNA form, the CDR3 reads TGTGCCAGCAGTCTGACAGGCGCCTACAATGAGCAGTTCTTC. Translation gives CASSLTGAYNEQFF. J is TRBJ2-1 and V is TRBV27; a possible D gene is TRBD1 (6 bases). The germline gives CDR1 MNHEY, CDR2 SMNVEV (reference sequence). The V gene lost 5 bases and the J gene lost 2 bases, with 10 bases spanning the gap. The CDR3 consists of 14 residues.

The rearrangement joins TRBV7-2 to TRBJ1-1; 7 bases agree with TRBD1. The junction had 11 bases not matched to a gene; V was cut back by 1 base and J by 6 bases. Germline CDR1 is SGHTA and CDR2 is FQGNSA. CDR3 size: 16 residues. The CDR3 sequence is CASSLVFGRGISEAFF. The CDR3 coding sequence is TGTGCCAGCAGCTTAGTATTCGGCAGGGGGATATCTGAAGCTTTCTTT.

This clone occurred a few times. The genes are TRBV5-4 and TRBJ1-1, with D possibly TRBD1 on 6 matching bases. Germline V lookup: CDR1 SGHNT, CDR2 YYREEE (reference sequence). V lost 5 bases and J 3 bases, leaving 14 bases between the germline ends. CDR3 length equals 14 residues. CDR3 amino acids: CASSSGDRDTEAFF. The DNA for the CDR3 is TGTGCCAGCAGTTCAGGGGATAGGGACACTGAAGCTTTCTTT.

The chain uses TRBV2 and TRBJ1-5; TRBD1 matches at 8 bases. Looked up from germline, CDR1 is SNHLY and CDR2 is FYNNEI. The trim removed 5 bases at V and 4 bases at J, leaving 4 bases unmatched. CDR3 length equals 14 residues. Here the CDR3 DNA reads TGTGCCAGCAGTTCCAGACAGGGGAATCAGCCCCAGCATTTT. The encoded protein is CASSSRQGNQPQHF. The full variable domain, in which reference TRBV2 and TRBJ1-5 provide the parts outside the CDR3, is EPEVTQTPSHQVTQMGQEVILRCVPISNHLYFYWYRQILGQKVEFLVSFYNNEISEKSEIFDDQFSVERPDGSNFTLKIRSTKLEDSAMYFCASSSRQGNQPQHFGDGTRLSIL.

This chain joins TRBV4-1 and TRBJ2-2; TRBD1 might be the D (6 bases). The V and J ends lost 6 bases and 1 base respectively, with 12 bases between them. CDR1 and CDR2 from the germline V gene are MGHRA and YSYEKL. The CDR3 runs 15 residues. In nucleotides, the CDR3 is TGCGCCAGCAGTTTTAGAGGGGGGAACACCGGGGAGCTGTTTTTT. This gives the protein CASSFRGGNTGELFF.

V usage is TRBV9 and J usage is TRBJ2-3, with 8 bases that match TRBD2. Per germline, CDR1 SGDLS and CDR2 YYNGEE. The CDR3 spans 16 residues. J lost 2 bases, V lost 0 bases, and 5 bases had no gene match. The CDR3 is CASSVGRAGDTDTQYF. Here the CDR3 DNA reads TGTGCCAGCAGCGTAGGCCGAGCGGGGGACACAGATACGCAGTATTTT. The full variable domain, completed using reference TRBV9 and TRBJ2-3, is DSGVTQTPKHLITATGQRVTLRCSPRSGDLSVYWYQQSLDQGLQFLIQYYNGEERAKGNILERFSAQQFPDLHSELNLSSLELGDSALYFCASSVGRAGDTDTQYFGPGTRLTVL.

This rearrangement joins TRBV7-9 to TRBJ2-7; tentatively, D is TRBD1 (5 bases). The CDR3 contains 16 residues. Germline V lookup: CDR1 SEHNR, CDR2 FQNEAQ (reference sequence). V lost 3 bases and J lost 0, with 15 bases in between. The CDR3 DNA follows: TGTGCCAGCAGCTTTGGGGCTATCGTTAGCTCCTACGAGCAGTACTTC. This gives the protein CASSFGAIVSSYEQYF. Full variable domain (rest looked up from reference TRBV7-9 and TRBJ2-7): DTGVSQNPRHKITKRGQNVTFRCDPISEHNRLYWYRQTLGQGPEFLTYFQNEAQLEKSRLLSDRFSAERPKGSFSTLEIQRTEQGDSAMYLCASSFGAIVSSYEQYFGPGTRLTVT.

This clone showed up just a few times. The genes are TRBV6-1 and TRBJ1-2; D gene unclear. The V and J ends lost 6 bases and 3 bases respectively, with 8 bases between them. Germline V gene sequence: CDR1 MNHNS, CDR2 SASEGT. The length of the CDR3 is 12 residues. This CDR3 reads CASRAEHYGYTF. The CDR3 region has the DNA TGTGCCAGCAGAGCGGAGCACTATGGCTACACCTTC.

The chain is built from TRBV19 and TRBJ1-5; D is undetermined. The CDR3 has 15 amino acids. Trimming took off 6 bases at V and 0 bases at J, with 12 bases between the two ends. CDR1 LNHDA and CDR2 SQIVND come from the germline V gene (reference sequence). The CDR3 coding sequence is TGTGCCAGTAGATCCCCCGGGAGTAGCAATCAGCCCCAGCATTTT. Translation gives CASRSPGSSNQPQHF.

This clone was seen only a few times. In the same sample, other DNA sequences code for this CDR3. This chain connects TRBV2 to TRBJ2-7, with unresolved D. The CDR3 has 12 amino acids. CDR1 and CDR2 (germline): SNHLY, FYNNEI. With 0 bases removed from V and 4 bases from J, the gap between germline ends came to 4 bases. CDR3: CASSEARYEQYF. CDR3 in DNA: TGTGCCAGCAGTGAAGCGCGATACGAGCAGTACTTC.

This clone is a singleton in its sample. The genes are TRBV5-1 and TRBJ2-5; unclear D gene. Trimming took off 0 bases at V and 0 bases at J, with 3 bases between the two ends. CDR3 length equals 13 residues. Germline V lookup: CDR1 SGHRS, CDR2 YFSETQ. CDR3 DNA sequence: TGCGCCAGCAGCTTGGCCGACCAAGAGACCCAGTACTTC. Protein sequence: CASSLADQETQYF.

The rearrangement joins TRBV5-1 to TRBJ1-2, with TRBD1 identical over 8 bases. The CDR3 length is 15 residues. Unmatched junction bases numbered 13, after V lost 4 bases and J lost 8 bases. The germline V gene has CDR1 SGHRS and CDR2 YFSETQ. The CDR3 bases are TGCGCCAGCAGCCCGGATCCGACAGGGGTTGGAGGCTACACCTTC. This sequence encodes CASSPDPTGVGGYTF.

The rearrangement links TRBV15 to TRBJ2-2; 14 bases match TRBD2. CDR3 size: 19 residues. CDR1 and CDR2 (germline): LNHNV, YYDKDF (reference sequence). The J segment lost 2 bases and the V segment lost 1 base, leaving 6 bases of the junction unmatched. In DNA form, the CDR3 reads TGTGCCACCAGCAGAGTACCGGGACTAGCGGGAGCCAACACCGGGGAGCTGTTTTTT. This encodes CATSRVPGLAGANTGELFF.

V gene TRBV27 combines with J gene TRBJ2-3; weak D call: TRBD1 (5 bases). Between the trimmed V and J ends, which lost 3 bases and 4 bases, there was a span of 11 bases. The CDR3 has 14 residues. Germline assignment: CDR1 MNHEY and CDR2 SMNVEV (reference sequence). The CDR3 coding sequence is TGTGCCAGCAGTTTGGAAGGGGTTGCAGATACGCAGTATTTT. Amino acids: CASSLEGVADTQYF.

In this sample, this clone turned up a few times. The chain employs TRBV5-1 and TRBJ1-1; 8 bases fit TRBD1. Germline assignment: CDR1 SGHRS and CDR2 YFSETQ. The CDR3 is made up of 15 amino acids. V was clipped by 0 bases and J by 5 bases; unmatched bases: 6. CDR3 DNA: TGCGCCAGCAGCTTGGGGCAGGGGGCGCGTACTGAAGCTTTCTTT. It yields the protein CASSLGQGARTEAFF.

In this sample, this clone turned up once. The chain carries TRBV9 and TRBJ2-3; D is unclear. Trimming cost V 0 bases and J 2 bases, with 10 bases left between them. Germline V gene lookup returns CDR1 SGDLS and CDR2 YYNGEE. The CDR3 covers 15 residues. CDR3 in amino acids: CASSVALGSTDTQYF. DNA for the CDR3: TGTGCCAGCAGCGTAGCTCTAGGTTCCACAGATACGCAGTATTTT.

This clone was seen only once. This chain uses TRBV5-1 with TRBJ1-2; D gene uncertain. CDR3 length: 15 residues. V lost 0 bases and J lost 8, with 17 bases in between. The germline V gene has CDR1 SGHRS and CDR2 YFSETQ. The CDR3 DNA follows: TGCGCCAGCAGCTTGGTGCCTTCTTGGCGAGGGGGCTACACCTTC. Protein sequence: CASSLVPSWRGGYTF. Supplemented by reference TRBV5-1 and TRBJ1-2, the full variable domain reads KAGVTQTPRYLIKTRGQQVTLSCSPISGHRSVSWYQQTPGQGLQFLFEYFSETQRNKGNFPGRFSGRQFSNSRSEMNVSTLELGDSALYLCASSLVPSWRGGYTFGSGTRLTVV.

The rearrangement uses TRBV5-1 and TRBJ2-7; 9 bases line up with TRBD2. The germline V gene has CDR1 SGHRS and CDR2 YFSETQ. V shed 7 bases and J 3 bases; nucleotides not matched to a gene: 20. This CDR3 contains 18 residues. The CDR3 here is CASSFGGRAGGYVYEQYF. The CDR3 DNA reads TGCGCCAGCTCCTTCGGAGGGAGAGCGGGAGGCTACGTCTACGAGCAGTACTTC.

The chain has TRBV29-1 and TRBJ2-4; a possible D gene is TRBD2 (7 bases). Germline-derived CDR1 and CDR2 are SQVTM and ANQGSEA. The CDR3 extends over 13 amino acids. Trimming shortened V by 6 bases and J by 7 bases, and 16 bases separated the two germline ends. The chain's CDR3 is CSVGGAGENIQYF. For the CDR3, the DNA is TGCAGCGTGGGGGGGGCAGGGGAGAACATTCAGTACTTC.

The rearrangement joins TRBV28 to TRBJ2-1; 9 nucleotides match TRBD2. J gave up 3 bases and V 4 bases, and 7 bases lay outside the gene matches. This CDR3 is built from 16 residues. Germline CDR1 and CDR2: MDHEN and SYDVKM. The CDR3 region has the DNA TGTGCCAGCAGTTCATTCTGGACTAGCGACTACAATGAGCAGTTCTTC. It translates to CASSSFWTSDYNEQFF.

In nucleotides, the CDR3 is TGTGCCAGCACCGAGGGATCTGGAAACACCATATATTTT. Translated, it gives CASTEGSGNTIYF. The chain links TRBV6-1 to TRBJ1-3; D call uncertain. CDR3 length: 13 amino acids. CDR1 and CDR2 from the germline V gene are MNHNS and SASEGT. V lost 7 bases, J lost 1 base, and 8 bases lay in between.

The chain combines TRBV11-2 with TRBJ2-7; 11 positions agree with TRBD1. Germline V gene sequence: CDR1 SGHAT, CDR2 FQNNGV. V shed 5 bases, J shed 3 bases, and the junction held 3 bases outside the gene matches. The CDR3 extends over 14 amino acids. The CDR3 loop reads CASSTDRGRYEQYF. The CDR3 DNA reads TGTGCCAGCAGCACGGACAGGGGGCGCTACGAGCAGTACTTC.

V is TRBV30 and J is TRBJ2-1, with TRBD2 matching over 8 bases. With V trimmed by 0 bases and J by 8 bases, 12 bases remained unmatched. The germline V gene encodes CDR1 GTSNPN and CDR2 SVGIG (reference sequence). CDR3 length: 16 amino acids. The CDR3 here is CAWSVLGTGGGYEQFF. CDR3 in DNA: TGTGCCTGGAGTGTACTAGGAACGGGGGGGGGCTATGAGCAGTTCTTC.

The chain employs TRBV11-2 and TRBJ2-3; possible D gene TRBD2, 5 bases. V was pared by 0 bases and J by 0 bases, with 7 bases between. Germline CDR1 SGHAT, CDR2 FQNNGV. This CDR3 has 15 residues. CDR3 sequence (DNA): TGTGCCAGCAGCTTAGATGGCGGGAGCACAGATACGCAGTATTTT. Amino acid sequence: CASSLDGGSTDTQYF.

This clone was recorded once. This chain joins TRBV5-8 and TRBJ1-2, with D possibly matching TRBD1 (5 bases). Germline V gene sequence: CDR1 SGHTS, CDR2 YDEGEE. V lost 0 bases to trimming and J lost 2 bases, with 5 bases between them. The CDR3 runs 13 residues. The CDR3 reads CASSLEGNYGYTF. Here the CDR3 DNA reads TGTGCCAGCAGCTTGGAGGGGAACTATGGCTACACCTTC. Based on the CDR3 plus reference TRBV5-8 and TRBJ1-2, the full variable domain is EAGVTQSPTHLIKTRGQQATLRCSPISGHTSVYWYQQALGLGLQFLLWYDEGEERNRGNFPPRFSGRQFPNYSSELNVNALELEDSALYLCASSLEGNYGYTFGSGTRLTVV.

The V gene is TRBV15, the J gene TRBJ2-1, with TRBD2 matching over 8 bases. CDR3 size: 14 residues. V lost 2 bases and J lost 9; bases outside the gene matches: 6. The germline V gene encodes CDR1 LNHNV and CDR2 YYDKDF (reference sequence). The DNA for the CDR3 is TGTGCCACCAGCAGATTATTTCGGGGGGGTGAGCAGTTCTTC. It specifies CATSRLFRGGEQFF.

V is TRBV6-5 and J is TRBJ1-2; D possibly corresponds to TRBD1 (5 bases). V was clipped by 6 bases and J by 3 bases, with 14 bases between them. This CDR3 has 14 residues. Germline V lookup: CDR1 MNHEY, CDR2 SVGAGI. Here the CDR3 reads CASRFGQGYYGYTF. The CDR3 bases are TGTGCCAGCAGATTTGGGCAGGGTTACTATGGCTACACCTTC.